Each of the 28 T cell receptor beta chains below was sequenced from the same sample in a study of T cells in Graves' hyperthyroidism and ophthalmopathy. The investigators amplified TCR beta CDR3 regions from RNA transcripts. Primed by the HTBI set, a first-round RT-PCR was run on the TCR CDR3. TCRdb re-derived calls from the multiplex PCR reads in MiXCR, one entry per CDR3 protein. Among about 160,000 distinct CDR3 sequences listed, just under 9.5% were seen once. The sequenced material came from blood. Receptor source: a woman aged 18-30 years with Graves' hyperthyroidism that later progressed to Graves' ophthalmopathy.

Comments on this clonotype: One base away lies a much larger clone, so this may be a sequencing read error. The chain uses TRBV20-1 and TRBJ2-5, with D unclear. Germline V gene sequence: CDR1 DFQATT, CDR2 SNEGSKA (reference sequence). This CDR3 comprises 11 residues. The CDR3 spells CRLIKGETQYF. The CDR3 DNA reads TGCAGGCTAATAAAAGGAGAGACCCAGTACTTC.

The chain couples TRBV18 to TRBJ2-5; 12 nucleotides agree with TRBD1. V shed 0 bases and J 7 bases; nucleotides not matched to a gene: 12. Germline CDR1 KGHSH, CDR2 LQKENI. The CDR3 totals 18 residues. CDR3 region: CASSPPLRGTGGRRTQYF. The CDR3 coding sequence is TGTGCCAGCTCACCACCGTTACGCGGGACAGGGGGCAGGAGGACCCAGTACTTC.

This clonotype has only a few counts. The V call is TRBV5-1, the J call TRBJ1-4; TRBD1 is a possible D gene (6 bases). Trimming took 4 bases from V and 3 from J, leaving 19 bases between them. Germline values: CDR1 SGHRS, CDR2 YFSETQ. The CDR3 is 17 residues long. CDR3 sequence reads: CASSPMILQGANEKLFF. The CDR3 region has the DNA TGCGCCAGCAGCCCCATGATCCTACAGGGCGCTAATGAAAAACTGTTTTTT.

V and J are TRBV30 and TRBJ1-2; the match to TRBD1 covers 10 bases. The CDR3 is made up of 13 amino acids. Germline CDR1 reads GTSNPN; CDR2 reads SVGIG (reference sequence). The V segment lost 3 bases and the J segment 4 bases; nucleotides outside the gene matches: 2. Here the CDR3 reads CAWSRDRGYGYTF. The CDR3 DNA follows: TGTGCCTGGAGCAGGGACAGGGGCTATGGCTACACCTTC.

The CDR3 loop reads CASSCKPPGQGALSNQPQHF. CDR3 DNA: TGCGCCAGCAGCTGCAAACCGCCGGGACAGGGGGCCCTTAGCAATCAGCCCCAGCATTTT. The J gene is TRBJ1-5, the V gene TRBV5-1, with TRBD1 matching over 12 bases. After removal of 3 bases from V and 0 bases from J, the junction contained 13 bases not matched to a gene. This CDR3 comprises 20 residues. Germline CDR1 reads SGHRS; CDR2 reads YFSETQ.

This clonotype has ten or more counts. CDR3 region: CASSKTGRSRDTQYF. CDR3 DNA sequence: TGTGCCAGCAGTAAAACCGGACGCTCCAGGGATACGCAGTATTTT. The chain couples TRBV27 to TRBJ2-3; D unresolved. Germline V gene lookup returns CDR1 MNHEY and CDR2 SMNVEV (reference sequence). The CDR3 covers 15 residues. V gave up 5 bases and J gave up 6 bases, with 18 bases separating them.

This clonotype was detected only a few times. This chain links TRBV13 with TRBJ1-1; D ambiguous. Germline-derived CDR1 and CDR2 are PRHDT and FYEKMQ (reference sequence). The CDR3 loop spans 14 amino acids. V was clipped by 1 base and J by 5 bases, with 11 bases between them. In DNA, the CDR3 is TGTGCCAGCAGCTTAGTGGCCTCTTCTACTGAAGCTTTCTTT. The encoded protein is CASSLVASSTEAFF.

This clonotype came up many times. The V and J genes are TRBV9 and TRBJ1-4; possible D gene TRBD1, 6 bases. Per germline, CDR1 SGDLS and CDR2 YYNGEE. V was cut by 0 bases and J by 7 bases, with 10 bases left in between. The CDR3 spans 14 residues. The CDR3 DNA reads TGTGCCAGCAGCGTAGCAGGGGCTGGTGAAAAACTGTTTTTT. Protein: CASSVAGAGEKLFF.

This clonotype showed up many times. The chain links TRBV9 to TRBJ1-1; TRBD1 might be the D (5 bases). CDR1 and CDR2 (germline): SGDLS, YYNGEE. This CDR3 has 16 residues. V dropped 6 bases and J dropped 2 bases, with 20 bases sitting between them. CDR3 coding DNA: TGTGCCAGCACCGGTGGGGAGGGGATCGGAAACACTGAAGCTTTCTTT. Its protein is CASTGGEGIGNTEAFF.

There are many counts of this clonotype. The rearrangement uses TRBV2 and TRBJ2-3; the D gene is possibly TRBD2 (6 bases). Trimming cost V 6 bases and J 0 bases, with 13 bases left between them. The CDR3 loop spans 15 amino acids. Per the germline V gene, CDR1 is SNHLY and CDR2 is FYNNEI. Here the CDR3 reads CASSETSISTDTQYF. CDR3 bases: TGTGCCAGCAGCGAAACTAGCATTAGCACAGATACGCAGTATTTT.

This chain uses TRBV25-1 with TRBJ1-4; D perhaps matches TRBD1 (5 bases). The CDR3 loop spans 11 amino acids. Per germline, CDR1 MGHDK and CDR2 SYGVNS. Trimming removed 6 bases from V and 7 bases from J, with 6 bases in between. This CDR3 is CASRGVEKLFF. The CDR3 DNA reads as TGTGCCAGCAGGGGGGTTGAAAAACTGTTTTTT.

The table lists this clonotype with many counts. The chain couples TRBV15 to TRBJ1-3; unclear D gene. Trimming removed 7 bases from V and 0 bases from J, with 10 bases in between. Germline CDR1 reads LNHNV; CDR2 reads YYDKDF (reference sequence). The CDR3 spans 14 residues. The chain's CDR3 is CATTPDHSGNTIYF. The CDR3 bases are TGTGCCACCACCCCGGATCACTCTGGAAACACCATATATTTT.

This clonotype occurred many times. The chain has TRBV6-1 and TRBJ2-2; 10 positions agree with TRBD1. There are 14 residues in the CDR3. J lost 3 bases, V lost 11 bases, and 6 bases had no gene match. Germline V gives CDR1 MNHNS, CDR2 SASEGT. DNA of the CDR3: TGTGCCGCTGCGGGACAGGGGTACACCGGGGAGCTGTTTTTT. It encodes CAAAGQGYTGELFF.

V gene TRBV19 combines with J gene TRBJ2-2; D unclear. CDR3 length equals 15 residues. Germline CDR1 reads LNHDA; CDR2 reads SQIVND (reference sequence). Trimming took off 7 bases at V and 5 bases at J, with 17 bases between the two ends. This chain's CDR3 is CASKVSTLGTGELFF. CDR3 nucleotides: TGTGCCAGTAAGGTATCGACACTCGGAACCGGGGAGCTGTTTTTT.

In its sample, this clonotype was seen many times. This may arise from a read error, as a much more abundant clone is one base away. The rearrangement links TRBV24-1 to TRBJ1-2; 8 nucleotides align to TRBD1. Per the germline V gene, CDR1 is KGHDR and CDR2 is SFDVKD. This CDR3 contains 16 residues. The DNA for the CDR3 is TGTGCCACCAGTGATGAACGGGCAGGGGGCAACTATAGCTACACCTTC. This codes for CATSDERAGGNYSYTF.

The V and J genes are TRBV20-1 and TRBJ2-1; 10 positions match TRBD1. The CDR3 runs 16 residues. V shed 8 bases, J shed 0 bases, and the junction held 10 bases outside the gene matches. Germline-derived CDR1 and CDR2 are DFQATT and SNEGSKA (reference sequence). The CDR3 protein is CSTTGTGAGSYNEQFF. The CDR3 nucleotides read TGCAGTACAACAGGGACAGGGGCGGGCTCCTACAATGAGCAGTTCTTC.

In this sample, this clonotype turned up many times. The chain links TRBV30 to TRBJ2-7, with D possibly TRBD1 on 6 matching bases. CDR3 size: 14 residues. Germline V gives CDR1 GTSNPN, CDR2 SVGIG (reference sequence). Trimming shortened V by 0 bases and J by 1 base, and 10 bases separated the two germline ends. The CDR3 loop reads CAWSVGDKSYEQYF. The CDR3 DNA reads TGTGCCTGGAGTGTAGGGGACAAATCCTACGAGCAGTACTTC.

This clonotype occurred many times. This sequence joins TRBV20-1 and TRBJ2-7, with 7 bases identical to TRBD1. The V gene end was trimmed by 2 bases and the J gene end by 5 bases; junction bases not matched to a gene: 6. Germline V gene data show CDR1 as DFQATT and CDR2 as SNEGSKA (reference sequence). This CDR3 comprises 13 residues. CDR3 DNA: TGCAGTGCTAGACCGGGACAGTGGCACGAGCAGTACTTC. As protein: CSARPGQWHEQYF.

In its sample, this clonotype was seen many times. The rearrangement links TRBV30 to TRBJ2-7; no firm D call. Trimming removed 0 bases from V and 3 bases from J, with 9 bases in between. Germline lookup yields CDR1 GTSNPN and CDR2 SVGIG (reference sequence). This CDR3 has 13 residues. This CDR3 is CAWSVGHFYEQYF. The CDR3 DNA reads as TGTGCCTGGAGTGTTGGCCACTTCTACGAGCAGTACTTC.

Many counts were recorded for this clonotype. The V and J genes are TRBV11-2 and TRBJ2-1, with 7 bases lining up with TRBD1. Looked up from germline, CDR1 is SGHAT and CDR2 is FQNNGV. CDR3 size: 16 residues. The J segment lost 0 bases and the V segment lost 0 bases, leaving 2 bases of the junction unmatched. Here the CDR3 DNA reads TGTGCCAGCAGCTTAGAGTGGGACAGCTCCTACAATGAGCAGTTCTTC. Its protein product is CASSLEWDSSYNEQFF.

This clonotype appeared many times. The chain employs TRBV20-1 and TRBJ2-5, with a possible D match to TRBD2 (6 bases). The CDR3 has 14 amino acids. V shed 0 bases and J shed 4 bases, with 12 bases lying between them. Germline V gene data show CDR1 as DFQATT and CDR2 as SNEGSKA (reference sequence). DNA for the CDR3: TGCAGTGCTAGAGACGGGGGACTTTTAGAGACCCAGTACTTC. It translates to CSARDGGLLETQYF.

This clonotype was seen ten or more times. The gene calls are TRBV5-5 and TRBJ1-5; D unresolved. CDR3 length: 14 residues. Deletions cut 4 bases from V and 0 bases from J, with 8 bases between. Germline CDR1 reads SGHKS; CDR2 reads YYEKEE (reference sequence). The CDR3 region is CASSREPSNQPQHF. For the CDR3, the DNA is TGTGCCAGCAGCCGGGAACCTAGCAATCAGCCCCAGCATTTT.

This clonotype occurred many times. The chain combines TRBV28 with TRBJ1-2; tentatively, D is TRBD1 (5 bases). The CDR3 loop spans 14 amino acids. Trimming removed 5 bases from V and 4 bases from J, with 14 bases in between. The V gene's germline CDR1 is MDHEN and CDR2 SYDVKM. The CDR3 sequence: CASSQNRNRYGYTF. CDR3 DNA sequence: TGTGCCAGCAGTCAGAACAGGAACCGCTATGGCTACACCTTC.

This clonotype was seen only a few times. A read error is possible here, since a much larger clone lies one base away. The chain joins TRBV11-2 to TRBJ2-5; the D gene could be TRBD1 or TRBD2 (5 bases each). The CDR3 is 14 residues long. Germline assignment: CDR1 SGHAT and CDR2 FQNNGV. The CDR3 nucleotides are TGTGCCGGCAGCTTAGAGGGGTTCGGAGAGACCCAGTACTTC. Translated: CAGSLEGFGETQYF.

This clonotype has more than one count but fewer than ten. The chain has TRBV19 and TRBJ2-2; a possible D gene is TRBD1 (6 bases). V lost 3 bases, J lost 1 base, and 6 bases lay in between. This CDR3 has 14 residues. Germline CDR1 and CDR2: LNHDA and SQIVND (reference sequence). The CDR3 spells CASSIRGNTGELFF. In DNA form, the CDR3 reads TGTGCCAGTAGTATCAGGGGGAACACCGGGGAGCTGTTTTTT.

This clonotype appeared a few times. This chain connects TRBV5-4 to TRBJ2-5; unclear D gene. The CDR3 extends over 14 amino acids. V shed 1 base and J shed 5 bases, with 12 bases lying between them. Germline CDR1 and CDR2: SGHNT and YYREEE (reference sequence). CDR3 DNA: TGTGCCAGCAGCTTGACTTCCGTCCCCGAGACCCAGTACTTC. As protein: CASSLTSVPETQYF.

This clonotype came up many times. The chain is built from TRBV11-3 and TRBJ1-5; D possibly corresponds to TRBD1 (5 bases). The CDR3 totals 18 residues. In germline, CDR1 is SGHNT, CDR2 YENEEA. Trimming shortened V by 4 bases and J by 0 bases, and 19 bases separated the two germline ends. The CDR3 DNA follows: TGTGCCAGCAGCTACCCGACGAGGGACGGGGCTAGCAATCAGCCCCAGCATTTT. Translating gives CASSYPTRDGASNQPQHF.

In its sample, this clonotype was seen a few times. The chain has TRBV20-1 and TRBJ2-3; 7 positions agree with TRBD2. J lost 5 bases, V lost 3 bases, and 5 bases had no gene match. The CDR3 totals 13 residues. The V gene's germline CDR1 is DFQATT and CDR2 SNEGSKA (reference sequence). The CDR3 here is CSASGSGGDTQYF. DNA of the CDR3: TGCAGTGCTAGTGGTTCGGGAGGAGATACGCAGTATTTT.